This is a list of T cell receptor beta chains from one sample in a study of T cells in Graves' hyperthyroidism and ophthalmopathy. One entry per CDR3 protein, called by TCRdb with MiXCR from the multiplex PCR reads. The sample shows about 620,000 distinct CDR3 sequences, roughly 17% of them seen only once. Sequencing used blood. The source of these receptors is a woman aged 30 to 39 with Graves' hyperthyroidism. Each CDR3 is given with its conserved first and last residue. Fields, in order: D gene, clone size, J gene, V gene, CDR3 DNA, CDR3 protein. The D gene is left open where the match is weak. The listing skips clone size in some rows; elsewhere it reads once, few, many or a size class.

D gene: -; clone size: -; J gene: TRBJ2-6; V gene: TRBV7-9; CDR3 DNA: TGTGCCAGCAGCTTGAGCAGGGCCCCTGGGGCCAACGTCCTGACTTTC; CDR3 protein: CASSLSRAPGANVLTF
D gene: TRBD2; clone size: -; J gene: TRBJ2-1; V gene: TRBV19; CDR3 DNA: TGTGCCAGTAGTATTGGGCGGGAGTATGGATACAATGAGCAGTTCTTC; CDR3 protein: CASSIGREYGYNEQFF
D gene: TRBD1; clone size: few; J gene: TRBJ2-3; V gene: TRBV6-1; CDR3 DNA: TGTGCCAGCAGGAGACAGGGGGCAGATACGCAGTATTTT; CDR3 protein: CASRRQGADTQYF
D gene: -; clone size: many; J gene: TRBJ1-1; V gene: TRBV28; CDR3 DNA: TGTGCCAGCAGCCTGAAAGGGGGAGGAGCTTTCTTT; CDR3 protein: CASSLKGGGAFF
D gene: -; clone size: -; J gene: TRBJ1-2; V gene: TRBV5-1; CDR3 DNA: TGCGCCAGCAGCCTTGGACTGTCCTACACCTTC; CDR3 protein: CASSLGLSYTF
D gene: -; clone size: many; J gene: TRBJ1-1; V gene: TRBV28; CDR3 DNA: TGTGCCAGCAGTTTCCTCTTGGGGGAAGCTTTCTTT; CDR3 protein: CASSFLLGEAFF
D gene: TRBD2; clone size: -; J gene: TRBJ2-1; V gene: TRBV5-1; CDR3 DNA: TGCGCCAGCAGCTTGGGGGCTAGCGGGAGGACGGGCGATGAGCAGTTCTTC; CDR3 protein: CASSLGASGRTGDEQFF
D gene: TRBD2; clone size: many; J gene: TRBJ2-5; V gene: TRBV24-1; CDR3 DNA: TGTGCCACCAGTGATTTACCGGGACTAGCGGGAGACCAAGAGACCCAGTACTTC; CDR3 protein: CATSDLPGLAGDQETQYF
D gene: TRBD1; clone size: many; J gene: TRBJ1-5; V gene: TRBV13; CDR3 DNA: TGTGCCAGCAGCCGCTACTCCGGGACAGCGAATCAGCCCCAGCATTTT; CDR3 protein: CASSRYSGTANQPQHF
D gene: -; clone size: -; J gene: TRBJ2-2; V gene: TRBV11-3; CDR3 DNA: TGTGCCAGCAGCTTAATTGGGGGGCGAATCACCGGGGAGCTGTTTTTT; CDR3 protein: CASSLIGGRITGELFF
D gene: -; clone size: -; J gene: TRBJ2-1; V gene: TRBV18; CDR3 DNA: TGTGCCAGCTCCCCGGGACAGGGACTAGCCGAGGCTAATGAGCAGTTCTTC; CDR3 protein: CASSPGQGLAEANEQFF
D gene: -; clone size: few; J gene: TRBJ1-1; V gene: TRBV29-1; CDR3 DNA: TGCAGCGTTGATTGGGGCGACACTGAAGCTTTCTTT; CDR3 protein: CSVDWGDTEAFF
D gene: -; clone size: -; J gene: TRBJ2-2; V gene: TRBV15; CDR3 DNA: TGTGCCACCAGCACGGCGCGGGACACCGGGGAGCTGTTTTTT; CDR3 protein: CATSTARDTGELFF
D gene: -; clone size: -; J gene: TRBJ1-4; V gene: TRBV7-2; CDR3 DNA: TGTGCCAGCAGCTTAGTGGGGGGGAGTGCAACTAATGAAAAACTGTTTTTT; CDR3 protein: CASSLVGGSATNEKLFF
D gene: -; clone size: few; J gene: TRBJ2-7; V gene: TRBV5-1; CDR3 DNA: TGCGCCAGCCGGGACACTGACTACGAGCAGTACTTC; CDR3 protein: CASRDTDYEQYF
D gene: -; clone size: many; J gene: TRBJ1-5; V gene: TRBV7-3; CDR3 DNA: TGTGCCAGCATCCACTTGGGGGATTTTGGCAATCAGCCCCAGCATTTT; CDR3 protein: CASIHLGDFGNQPQHF
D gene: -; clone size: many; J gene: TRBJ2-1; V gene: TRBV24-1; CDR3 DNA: TGTGCCACCAGTGCCACGCGGCGAGCCGACAATGAGCAGTTCTTC; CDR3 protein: CATSATRRADNEQFF
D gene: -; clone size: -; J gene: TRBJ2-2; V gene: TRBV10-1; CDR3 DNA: TGCGCCACCGGGGGCGCGAACACCGGGGAGCTGTTTTTT; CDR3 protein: CATGGANTGELFF
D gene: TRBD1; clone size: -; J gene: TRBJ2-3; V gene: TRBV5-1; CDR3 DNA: TGCGCCAGCAGCAGCGGACAGGGTGTGACAGATACGCAGTATTTT; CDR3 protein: CASSSGQGVTDTQYF
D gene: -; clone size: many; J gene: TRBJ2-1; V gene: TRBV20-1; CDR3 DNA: TGCAGTGCTATCCGGGAACTCCTGGTCGGGGAGCAGTTCTTC; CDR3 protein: CSAIRELLVGEQFF
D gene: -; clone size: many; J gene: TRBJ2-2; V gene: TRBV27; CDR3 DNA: TGTGCCAGCCGCACAGTAGCGAACACCGGGGAGCTGTTTTTT; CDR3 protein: CASRTVANTGELFF
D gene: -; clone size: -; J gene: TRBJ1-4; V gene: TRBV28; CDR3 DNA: TGTGCCAGCAGTTTACGGGCAGGGTCGATTGAAAAACTGTTTTTT; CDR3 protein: CASSLRAGSIEKLFF
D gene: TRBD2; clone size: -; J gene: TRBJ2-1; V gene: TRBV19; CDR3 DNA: TGTGCCAGTAGTATAGCGGCGGGAGGGACCTACAATGAGCAGTTCTTC; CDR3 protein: CASSIAAGGTYNEQFF
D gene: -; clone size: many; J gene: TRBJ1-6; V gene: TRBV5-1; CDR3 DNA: TGCGCCAGCAGCTTGGATAGATATGGTTCACCCCTCCACTTT; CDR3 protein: CASSLDRYGSPLHF
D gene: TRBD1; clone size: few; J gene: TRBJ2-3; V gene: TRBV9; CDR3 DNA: TGTGCCAGCAGCGCAACCGGGACAGGGGGCACAGATACGCAGTATTTT; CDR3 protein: CASSATGTGGTDTQYF
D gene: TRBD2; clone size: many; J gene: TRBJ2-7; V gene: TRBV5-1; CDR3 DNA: TGCGCCAGCAGCCCGACGACTAGCGGGGCAACCAGGGTCACCTACGAGCAGTACTTC; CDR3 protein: CASSPTTSGATRVTYEQYF
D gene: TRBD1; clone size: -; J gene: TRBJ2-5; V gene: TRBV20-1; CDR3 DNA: TGCAGTGCTAGGGCCGAACAGGGGCAGACCCAGTACTTC; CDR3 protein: CSARAEQGQTQYF
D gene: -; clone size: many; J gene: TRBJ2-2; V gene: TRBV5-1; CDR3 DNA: TGCGCCAGCAGCCTGGACAGACCGAACACCGGGGAGCTGTTTTTT; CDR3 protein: CASSLDRPNTGELFF
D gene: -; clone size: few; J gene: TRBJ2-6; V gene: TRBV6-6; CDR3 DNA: TGTGCCAGCAGTTACCGGCAGATAGGACATACAAGCTCTGGGGCCAACGTCCTGACTTTC; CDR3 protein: CASSYRQIGHTSSGANVLTF
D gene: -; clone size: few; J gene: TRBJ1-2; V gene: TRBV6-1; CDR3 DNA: TGTGCCAGCAGCTATAGGGGACATCTCTATGGCTACACCTTC; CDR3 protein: CASSYRGHLYGYTF
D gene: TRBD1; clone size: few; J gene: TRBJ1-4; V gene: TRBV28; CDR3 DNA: TGTGCCAGCAGTGCCCCGACAGGGGGCATTGAAAAACTGTTTTTT; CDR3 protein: CASSAPTGGIEKLFF
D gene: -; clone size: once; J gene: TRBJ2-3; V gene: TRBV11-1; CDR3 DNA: TGTGCCAGCAGCTTAGATTTGGTGAGAGGCATCGATACGCAGTATTTT; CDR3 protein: CASSLDLVRGIDTQYF
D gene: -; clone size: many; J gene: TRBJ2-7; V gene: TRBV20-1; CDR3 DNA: TGCAGTGCTCGTGGACGGGAAACCTACGAGCAGTACTTC; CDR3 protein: CSARGRETYEQYF
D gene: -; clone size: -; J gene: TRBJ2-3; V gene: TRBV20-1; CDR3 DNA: TGCAGTGCTAGAGATCTTAGGAGCGGAAGTAGCACAGATACGCAGTATTTT; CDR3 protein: CSARDLRSGSSTDTQYF
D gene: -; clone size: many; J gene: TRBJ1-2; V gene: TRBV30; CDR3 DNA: TGTGCCTGGAGTGTTGGGACTTTTTATGGCTACACCTTC; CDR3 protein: CAWSVGTFYGYTF
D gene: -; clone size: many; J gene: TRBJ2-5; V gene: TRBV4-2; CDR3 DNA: TGTGCCAGCAGCGTACAGGGAAACGGCCAAGAGACCCAGTACTTC; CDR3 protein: CASSVQGNGQETQYF
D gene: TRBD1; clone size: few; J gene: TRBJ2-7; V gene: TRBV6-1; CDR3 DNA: TGTGCCAGCACTCGAGGGGACAGGGCTTACGAGCAGTACTTC; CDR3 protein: CASTRGDRAYEQYF
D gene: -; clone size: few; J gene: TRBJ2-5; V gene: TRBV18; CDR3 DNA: TGTGCCAGCTCACCGTCCCGTCAGGAACAAGAGACCCAGTACTTC; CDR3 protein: CASSPSRQEQETQYF
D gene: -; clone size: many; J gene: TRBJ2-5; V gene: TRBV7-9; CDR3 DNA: TGTGCCAGCAGATTACAGGGACCACAAGAGACCCAGTACTTC; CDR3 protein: CASRLQGPQETQYF
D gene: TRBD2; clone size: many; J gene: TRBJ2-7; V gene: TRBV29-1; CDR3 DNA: TGCAGCGTCCGAGGACTAGCGGGGGGAATAGAGCAGTACTTC; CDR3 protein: CSVRGLAGGIEQYF